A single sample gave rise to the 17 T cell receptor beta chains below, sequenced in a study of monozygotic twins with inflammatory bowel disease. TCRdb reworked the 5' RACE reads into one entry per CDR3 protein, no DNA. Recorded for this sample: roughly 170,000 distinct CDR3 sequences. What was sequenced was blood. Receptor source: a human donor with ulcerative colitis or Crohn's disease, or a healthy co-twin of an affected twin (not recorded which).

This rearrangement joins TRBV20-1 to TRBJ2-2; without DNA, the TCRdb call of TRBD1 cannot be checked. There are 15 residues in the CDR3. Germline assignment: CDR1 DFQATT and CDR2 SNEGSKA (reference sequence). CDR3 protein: CSAMRGLPSTGELFF.

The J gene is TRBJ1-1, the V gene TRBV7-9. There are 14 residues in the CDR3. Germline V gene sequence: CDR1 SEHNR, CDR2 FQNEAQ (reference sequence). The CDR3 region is CASSIQKLNTEAFF. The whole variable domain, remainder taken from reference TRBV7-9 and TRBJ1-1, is DTGVSQNPRHKITKRGQNVTFRCDPISEHNRLYWYRQTLGQGPEFLTYFQNEAQLEKSRLLSDRFSAERPKGSFSTLEIQRTEQGDSAMYLCASSIQKLNTEAFFGQGTRLTVV.

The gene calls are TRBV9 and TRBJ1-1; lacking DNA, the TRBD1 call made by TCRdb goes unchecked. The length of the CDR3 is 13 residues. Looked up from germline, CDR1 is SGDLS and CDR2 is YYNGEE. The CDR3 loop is CASSVQGNTEAFF.

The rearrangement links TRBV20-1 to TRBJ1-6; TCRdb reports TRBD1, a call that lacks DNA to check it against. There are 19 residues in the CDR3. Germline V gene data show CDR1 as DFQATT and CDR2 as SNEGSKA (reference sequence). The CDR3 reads CSARLIQPRGQGAYSPLHF.

This CDR3 reads CSARPTSGREETQYF. The chain is built from TRBV20-1 and TRBJ2-5; TCRdb lists TRBD2, though no DNA is available to test this call. Per germline, CDR1 DFQATT and CDR2 SNEGSKA (reference sequence). The CDR3 length is 15 residues.

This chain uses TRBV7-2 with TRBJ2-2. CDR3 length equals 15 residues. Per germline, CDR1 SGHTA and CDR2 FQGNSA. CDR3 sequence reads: CASSSVGSYTGELFF.

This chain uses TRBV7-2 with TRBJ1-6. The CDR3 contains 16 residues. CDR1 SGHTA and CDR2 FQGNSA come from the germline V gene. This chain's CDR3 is CASSLGGGTYNSPLHF.

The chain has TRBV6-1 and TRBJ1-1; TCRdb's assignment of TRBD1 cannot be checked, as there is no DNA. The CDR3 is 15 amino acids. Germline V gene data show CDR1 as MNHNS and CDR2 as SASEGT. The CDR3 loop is CASRPGQGRNTEAFF.

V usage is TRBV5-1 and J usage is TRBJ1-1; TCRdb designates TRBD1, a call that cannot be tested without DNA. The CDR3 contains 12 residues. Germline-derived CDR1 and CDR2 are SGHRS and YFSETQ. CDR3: CASNRPGSEAFF.

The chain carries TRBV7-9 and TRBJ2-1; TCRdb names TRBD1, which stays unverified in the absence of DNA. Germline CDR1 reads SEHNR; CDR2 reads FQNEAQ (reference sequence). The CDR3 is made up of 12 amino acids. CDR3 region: CASSYSTGEWFF.

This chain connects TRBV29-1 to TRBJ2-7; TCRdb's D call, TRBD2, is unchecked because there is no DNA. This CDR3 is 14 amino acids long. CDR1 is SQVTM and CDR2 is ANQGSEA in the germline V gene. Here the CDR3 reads CSAQGRGGHDEQYF.

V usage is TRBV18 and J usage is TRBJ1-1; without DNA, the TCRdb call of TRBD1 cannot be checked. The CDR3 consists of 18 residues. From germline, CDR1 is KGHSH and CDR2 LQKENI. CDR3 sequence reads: CASSPTPGSKRGDTEAFF.

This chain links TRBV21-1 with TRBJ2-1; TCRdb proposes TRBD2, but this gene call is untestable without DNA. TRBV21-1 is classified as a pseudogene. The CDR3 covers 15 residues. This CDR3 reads CASSLPLTSVYEQFF.

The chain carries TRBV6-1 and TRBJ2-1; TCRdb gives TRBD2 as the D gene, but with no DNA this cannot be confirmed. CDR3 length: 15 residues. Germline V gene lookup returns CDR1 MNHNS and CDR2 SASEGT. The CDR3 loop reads CASSLSGGTYNEQFF.

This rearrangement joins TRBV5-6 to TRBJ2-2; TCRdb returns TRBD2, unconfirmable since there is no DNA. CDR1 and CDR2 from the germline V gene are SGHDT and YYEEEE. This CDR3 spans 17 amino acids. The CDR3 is CASKGPGTSGLTGELFF.

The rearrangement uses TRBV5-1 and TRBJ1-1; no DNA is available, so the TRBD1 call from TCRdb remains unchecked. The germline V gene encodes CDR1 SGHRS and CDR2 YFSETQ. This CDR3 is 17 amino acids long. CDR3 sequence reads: CASSSNGQGKQNTEAFF.

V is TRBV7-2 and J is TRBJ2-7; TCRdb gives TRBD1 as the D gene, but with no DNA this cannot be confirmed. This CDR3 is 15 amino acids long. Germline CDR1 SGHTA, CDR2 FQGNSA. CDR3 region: CASSPRVEGAYEQYF. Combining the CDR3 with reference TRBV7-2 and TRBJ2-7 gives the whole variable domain GAGVSQSPSNKVTEKGKDVELRCDPISGHTALYWYRQSLGQGLEFLIYFQGNSAPDKSGLPSDRFSAERTGGSVSTLTIQRTQQEDSAVYLCASSPRVEGAYEQYFGPGTRLTVT.